The sequence of this T cell receptor beta chain was determined in a study of blood T cell repertoires in COVID-19. Study-level information: T cells, B-cell-depleted T cells, or PBMCs supplied cDNA or gDNA.

The germline V gene has CDR1 SGHDT and CDR2 YYEEEE. With 1 base clipped from V and 8 bases from J, the junction kept 3 bases outside the gene matches. The CDR3 runs 13 residues. This table comes from immunoSEQ multiplex PCR, and its TCRdb copy is limited to in-frame clones, with some not included. The data contain some 270,000 clones, around nine tenths of them seen just once; the ten biggest clones take up 1.5% to 2%. This clone was detected a few times. The sample holds other DNA sequences that translate to the same CDR3. The receptor's source is a woman aged 55-70 years who had recovered from COVID-19. This chain joins TRBV5-6 and TRBJ1-2; 9 positions agree with TRBD1. Input material: peripheral blood. The CDR3 DNA sequence: TGTGCCAGCAGCTTGAACAGGGGGCGAGGCTACACCTTC. Its protein product is CASSLNRGRGYTF.